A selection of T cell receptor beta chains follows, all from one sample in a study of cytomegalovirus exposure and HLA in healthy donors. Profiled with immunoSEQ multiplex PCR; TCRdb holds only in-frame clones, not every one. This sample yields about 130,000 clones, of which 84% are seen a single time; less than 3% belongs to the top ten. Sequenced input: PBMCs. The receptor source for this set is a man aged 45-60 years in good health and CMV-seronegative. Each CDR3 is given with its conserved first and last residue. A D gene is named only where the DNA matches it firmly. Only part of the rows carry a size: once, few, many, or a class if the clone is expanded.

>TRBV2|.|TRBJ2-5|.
TGTGCCAGCACCTTAGGTCGGGGGAGAGAGACCCAGTACTTC
CASTLGRGRETQYF
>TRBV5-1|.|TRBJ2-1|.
TGCGCCAGCAGCTTGGGGGGACTCCCCTCGATCTTC
CASSLGGLPSIF
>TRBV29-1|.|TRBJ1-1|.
TGCAGTGTACACCGGGGAATGGTGAACACTGAAGCTTTCTTT
CSVHRGMVNTEAFF
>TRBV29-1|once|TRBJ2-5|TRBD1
TGCAGCGTTTTTGACAGGGGGCGAAGCGAGACCCAGTACTTC
CSVFDRGRSETQYF
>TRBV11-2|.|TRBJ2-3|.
TGCGCCAGCAGCTTCCGGGGACTCACTAGCACAGATACGCAGTATTTT
CASSFRGLTSTDTQYF
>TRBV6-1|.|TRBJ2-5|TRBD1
TGTGCCAGCAGTGACTTCCGGGACAGGGTGGTCGAGACCCAGTACTTC
CASSDFRDRVVETQYF
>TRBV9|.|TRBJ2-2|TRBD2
TGTGCCAGCAGCGTAGAAGGTAGCGGGGGAGCGAACACCGGGGAGCTGTTTTTT
CASSVEGSGGANTGELFF
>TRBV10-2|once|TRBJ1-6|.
TGCGCCAGCAGTGAGTTTATAGTCTCAAATTCACCCCTCCACTTT
CASSEFIVSNSPLHF
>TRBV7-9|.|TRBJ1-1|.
TGTGCCAGCAGCAGCCTTACAGAGCAAGCTTTCTTT
CASSSLTEQAFF
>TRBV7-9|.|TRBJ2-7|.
TGTGCCAGCAGCGCGGTGGCTCACGAGCAGTACTTC
CASSAVAHEQYF
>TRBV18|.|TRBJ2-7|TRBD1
TGTGCCAGCTCACGAACGGGACAGGGTTACGAGCAGTACTTC
CASSRTGQGYEQYF
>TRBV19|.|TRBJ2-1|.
TGTGCCAGTAGAGTCGGCAGGGGTTACAATGAGCAGTTCTTC
CASRVGRGYNEQFF
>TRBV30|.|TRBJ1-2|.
TGTGCCTGGAGTTTGGGTTACAGATCGATTTACTACACCTTC
CAWSLGYRSIYYTF
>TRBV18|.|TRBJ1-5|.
TGTGCCAGCTCACGGGTCCGGGCAGGGAAGGGGGAGCCCCAGCATTTT
CASSRVRAGKGEPQHF
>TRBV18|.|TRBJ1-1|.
TGTGCCAGCTCACTGATCACGGGGGACACTGAAGCTTTCTTT
CASSLITGDTEAFF
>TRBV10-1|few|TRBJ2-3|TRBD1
TGCGCCAGCAGTGAGCAGGGGGCGACGGCAGATACGCAGTATTTT
CASSEQGATADTQYF
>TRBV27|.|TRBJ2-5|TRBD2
TGTGCCAGCAGTCTGTTTCTAGCGGGGGCCCGGGAGACCCAGTACTTC
CASSLFLAGARETQYF
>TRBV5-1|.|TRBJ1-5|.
TGCGCCAGCAGCATTGGACAGAATAGCAATCAGCCCCAGCATTTT
CASSIGQNSNQPQHF
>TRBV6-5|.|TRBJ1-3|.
TGTGCCACCCACTCTGGAAACACCATATATTTT
CATHSGNTIYF
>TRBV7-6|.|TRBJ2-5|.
TGTGCCAGCAGCTTAGTCCAGATTCAAGAGACCCAGTACTTC
CASSLVQIQETQYF
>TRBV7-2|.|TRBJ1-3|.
TGTGCCAGCAGCTTTCGCATACACTCTGGAAACACCATATATTTT
CASSFRIHSGNTIYF
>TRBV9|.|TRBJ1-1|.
TGTGCCAGCAGCGAGGGGGGGGGCACTGAAGCTTTCTTT
CASSEGGGTEAFF
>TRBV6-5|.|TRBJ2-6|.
TGTGCCAGCAGTTACTCCAGGATCTCTGGGGCCAACGTCCTGACTTTC
CASSYSRISGANVLTF
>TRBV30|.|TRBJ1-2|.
TGTGCCTGGAGTGTACAGCCCGGGAGCGGCTACACCTTC
CAWSVQPGSGYTF
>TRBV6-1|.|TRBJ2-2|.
TGTGCCAGCAGTGGAATACAGGGCGCCGGGGAGCTGTTTTTT
CASSGIQGAGELFF
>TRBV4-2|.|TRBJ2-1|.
TGTGCCAGCAGCCAAGATCCCAGCGGGCGACCTCACAATGAGCAGTTCTTC
CASSQDPSGRPHNEQFF
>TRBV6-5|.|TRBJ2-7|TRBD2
TGTGCCAGCAGTTCGTTAAGCGGGGCCTTCTCCTACGAGCAGTACTTC
CASSSLSGAFSYEQYF
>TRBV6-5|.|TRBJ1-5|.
TGTGCCAGCAGCCACGGAGGAGCCCAGCATTTT
CASSHGGAQHF
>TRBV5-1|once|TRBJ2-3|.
TGCGCCAGCAGCTTAGAGCGGCACACAGATACGCAGTATTTT
CASSLERHTDTQYF
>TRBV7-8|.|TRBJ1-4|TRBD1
TGTGCCAGCAGCCCCGGACAGGCCAGAATCGCAACTAATGAAAAACTGTTTTTT
CASSPGQARIATNEKLFF
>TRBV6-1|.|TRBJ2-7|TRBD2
TGTGCCAGCAGTGAAGCTAGCGGGGGGGCCTACGAGCAGTACTTC
CASSEASGGAYEQYF
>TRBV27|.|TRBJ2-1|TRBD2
TGTGCCAGCACCGCGCCGAGCAGCGGGGTCACCTACAATGAGCAGTTCTTC
CASTAPSSGVTYNEQFF
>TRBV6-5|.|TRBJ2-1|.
TGTGCCAGCAGTCTCCGAGCAGGATCATACAATGAGCAGTTCTTC
CASSLRAGSYNEQFF
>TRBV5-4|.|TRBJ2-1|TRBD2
TGTGCCAGCAGCTCCGGCGGGGGGGTCAATGAGCAGTTCTTC
CASSSGGGVNEQFF
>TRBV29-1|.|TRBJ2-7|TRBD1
TGCAGCGCCGACGACAGGGACTCCTACGAGCAGTACTTC
CSADDRDSYEQYF
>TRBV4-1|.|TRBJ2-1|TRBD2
TGCGCCAGCAGCCAGAGCTGGTTACTAGCGGGGGATAACAATGAGCAGTTCTTC
CASSQSWLLAGDNNEQFF
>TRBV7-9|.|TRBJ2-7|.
TGTGCCAGCAGTTCGCCCGGACAGAGCTACGAGCAGTACTTC
CASSSPGQSYEQYF
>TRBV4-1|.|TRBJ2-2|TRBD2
TGCGCCAGCAGCCAAGGGCGGGGGGGCCGGGTCGGGGAGCTGTTTTTT
CASSQGRGGRVGELFF
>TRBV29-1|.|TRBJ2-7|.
TGCAGCGTTGAAGGGGCTACCTACGAGCAGTACTTC
CSVEGATYEQYF
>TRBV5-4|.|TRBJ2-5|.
TGTGCCAGCAGACTCGGGGGGCCGGGAGAGACCCAGTACTTC
CASRLGGPGETQYF
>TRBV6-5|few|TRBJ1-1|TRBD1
TGTGCCAGCAGTTACCCAGACAGGGCCCATGAAGCTTTCTTT
CASSYPDRAHEAFF
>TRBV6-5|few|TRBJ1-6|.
TGTGCCAGCGGTACAGGGAATTCACCCCTCCACTTT
CASGTGNSPLHF
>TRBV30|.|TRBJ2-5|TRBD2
TGTGCCTGGATGAAGCGGGGGTCTCAAGAGACCCAGTACTTC
CAWMKRGSQETQYF
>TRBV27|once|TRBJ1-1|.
TGTGCCAGCAGTTTAAGGGGGATGAACACTGAAGCTTTCTTT
CASSLRGMNTEAFF
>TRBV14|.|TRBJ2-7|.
TGTGCCAGCAGCCAAGGCGGGGCCCCCGGGTACGAGCAGTACTTC
CASSQGGAPGYEQYF